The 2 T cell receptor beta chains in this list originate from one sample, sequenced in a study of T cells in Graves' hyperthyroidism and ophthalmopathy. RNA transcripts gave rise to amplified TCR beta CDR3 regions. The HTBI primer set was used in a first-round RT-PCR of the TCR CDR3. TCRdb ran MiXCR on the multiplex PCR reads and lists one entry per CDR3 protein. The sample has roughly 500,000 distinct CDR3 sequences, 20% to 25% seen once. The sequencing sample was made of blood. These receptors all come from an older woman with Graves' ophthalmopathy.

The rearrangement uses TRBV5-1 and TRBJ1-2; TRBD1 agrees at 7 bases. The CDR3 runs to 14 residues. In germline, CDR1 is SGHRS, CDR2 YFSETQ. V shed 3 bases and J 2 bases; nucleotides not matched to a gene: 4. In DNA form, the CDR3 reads TGCGCCAGCAGCTGGGACAGTCTAAACTATGGCTACACCTTC. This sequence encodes CASSWDSLNYGYTF.

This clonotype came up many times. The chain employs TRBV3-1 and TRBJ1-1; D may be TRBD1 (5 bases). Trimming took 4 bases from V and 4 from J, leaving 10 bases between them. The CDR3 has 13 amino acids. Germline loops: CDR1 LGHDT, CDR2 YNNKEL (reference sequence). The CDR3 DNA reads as TGTGCCAGCAGCCCCTTGGGGGGCACTGAAGCTTTCTTT. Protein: CASSPLGGTEAFF.